Ten or more counts support the clone carrying this TCR beta chain. Antigen unknown. The source of the sample is a study of T-cell memory formation after mild COVID-19. Study-wide results and limits: The main location of contracting CD4+ clones was CM and EM, and that of contracting CD8+ clones was EMRA.

The CDR3 has 15 residues. Per germline, CDR1 MDHEN and CDR2 SYDVKM. J lost 6 bases, V lost 3 bases, and 6 bases had no gene match. TCRdb analysed the 5' RACE reads with MiXCR anew, one entry per CDR3 protein. Among roughly 580,000 distinct CDR3 sequences, more than 15% were seen once, and the ten largest hold more than 10%. The gene calls are TRBV28 and TRBJ2-1; 9 bases are a match to TRBD2. The sequenced sample was PBMCs or a T cell subset sorted from them (not recorded which). The clonotype comes from an adult woman who had mild COVID-19 (a few samples of this study predate the infection). Cell type and time point are not known. The CDR3 reads CASSFAGGQGNEQFF. The CDR3 DNA follows: TGTGCCAGCAGTTTCGCGGGGGGGCAAGGCAATGAGCAGTTCTTC.